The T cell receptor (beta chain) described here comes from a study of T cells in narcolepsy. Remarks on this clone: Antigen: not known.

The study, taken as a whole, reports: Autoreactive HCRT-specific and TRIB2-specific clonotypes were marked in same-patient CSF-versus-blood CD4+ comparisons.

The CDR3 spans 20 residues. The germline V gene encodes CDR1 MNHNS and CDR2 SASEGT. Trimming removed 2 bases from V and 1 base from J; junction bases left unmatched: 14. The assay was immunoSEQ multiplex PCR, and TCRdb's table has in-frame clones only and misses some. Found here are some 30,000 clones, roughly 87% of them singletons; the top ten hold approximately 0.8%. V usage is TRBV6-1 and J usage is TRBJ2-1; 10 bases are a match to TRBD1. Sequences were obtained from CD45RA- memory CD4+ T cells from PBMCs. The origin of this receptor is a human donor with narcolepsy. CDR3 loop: CASSEKTGGFQGQSYNEQFF. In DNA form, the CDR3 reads TGTGCCAGCAGTGAAAAGACAGGGGGCTTTCAGGGGCAATCCTACAATGAGCAGTTCTTC.